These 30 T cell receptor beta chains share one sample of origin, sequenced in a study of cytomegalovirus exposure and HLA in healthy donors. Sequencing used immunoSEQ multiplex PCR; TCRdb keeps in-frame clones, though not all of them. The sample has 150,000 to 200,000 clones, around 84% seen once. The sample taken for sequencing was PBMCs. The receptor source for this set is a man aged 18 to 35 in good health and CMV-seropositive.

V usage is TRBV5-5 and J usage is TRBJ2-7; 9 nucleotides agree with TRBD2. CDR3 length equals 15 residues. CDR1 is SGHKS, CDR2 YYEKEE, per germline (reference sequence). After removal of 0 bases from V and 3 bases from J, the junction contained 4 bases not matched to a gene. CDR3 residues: CASSLEASGIYEQYF. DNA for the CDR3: TGTGCCAGCAGCTTGGAAGCTAGCGGGATCTACGAGCAGTACTTC.

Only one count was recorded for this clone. The CDR3 loop is CAISDPRLADTQYF. The CDR3 DNA sequence: TGTGCCATCAGTGACCCTAGACTAGCAGATACGCAGTATTTT. The chain uses TRBV10-3 and TRBJ2-3; TRBD2 is a possible D gene (6 bases). This CDR3 region has 14 residues. V was shortened by 3 bases and J by 4 bases, with 11 bases between the two germline ends. Germline assignment: CDR1 ENHRY and CDR2 SYGVKD.

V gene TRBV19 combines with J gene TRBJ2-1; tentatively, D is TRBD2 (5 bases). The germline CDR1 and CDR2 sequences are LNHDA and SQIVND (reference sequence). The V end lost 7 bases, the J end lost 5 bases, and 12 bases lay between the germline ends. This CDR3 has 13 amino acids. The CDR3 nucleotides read TGTGCCAGTATCGTTGGACTGAACAATGAGCAGTTCTTC. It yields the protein CASIVGLNNEQFF.

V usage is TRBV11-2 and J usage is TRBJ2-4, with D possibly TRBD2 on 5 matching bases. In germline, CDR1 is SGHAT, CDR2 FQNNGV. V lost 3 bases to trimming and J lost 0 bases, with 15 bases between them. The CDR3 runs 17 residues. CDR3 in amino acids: CASSFRIGDLAKNIQYF. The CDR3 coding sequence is TGTGCCAGCAGCTTTCGGATCGGGGATCTAGCCAAAAACATTCAGTACTTC.

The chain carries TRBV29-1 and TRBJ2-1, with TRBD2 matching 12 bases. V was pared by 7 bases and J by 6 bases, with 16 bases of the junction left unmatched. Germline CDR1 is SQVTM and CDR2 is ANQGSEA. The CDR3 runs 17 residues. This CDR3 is CSAPTSQLAGGGNEQFF. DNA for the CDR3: TGCAGCGCCCCTACCTCACAGCTAGCGGGAGGGGGCAATGAGCAGTTCTTC.

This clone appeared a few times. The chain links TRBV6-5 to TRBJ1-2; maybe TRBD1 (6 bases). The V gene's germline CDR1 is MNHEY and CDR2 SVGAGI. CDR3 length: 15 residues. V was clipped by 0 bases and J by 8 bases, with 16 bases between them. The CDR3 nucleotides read TGTGCCAGCAGTTACTCCAAGACAGGCCCCGGGGGCTACACCTTC. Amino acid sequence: CASSYSKTGPGGYTF.

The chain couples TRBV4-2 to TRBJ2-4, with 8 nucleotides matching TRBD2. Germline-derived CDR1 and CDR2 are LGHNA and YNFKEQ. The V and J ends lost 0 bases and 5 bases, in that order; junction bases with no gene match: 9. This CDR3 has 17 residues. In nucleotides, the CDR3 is TGTGCCAGCAGCCAAGATCGTTTAGCGGGACCGGAAAACATTCAGTACTTC. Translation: CASSQDRLAGPENIQYF.

The CDR3: CASTGLAGNNEQFF. The CDR3 nucleotides are TGTGCCAGCACTGGACTAGCGGGAAACAATGAGCAGTTCTTC. The V gene is TRBV9, the J gene TRBJ2-1, with TRBD2 matching over 12 bases. The germline V gene has CDR1 SGDLS and CDR2 YYNGEE. The CDR3 is made up of 14 amino acids. The trim removed 6 bases at V and 5 bases at J, leaving 3 bases unmatched.

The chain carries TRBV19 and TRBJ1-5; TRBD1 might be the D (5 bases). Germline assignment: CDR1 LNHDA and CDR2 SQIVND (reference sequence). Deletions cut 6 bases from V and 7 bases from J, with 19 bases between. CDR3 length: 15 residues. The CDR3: CASRWGGGSRQPQHF. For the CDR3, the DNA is TGTGCCAGTAGATGGGGGGGAGGGTCTCGACAGCCCCAGCATTTT. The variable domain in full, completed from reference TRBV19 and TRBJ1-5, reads DGGITQSPKYLFRKEGQNVTLSCEQNLNHDAMYWYRQDPGQGLRLIYYSQIVNDFQKGDIAEGYSVSREKKESFPLTVTSAQKNPTAFYLCASRWGGGSRQPQHFGDGTRLSIL.

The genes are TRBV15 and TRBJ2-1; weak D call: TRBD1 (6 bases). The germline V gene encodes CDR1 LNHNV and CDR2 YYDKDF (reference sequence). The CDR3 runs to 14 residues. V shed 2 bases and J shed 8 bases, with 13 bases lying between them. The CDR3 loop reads CATSRQKTGDEQFF. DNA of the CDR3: TGTGCCACCAGCAGACAAAAGACAGGCGATGAGCAGTTCTTC.

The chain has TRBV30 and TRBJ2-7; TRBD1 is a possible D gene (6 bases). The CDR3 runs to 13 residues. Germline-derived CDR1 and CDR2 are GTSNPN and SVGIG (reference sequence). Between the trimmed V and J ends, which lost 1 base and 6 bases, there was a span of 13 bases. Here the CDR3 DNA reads TGTGCCTGGAGTGCCAACAGGGTCCGCGAGCAGTACTTC. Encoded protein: CAWSANRVREQYF.

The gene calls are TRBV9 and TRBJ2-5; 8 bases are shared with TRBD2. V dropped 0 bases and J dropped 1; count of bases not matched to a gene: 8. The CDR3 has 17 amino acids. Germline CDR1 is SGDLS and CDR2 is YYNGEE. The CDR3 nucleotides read TGTGCCAGCAGCGTAGCAGGGATAGCGGGACCCCAAGAGACCCAGTACTTC. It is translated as CASSVAGIAGPQETQYF.

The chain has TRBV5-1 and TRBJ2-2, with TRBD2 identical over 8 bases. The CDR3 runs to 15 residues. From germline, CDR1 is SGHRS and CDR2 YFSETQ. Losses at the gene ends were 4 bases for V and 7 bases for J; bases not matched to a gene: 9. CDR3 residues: CASSPEAGVVGELFF. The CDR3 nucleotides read TGCGCCAGCAGCCCCGAAGCGGGAGTGGTCGGGGAGCTGTTTTTT.

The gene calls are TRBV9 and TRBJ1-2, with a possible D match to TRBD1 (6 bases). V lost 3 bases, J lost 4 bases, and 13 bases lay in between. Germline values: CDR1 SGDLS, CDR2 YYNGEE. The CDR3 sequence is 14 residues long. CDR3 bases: TGTGCCAGCAGCGAACAGGGTGGGGGCTATGGCTACACCTTC. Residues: CASSEQGGGYGYTF.

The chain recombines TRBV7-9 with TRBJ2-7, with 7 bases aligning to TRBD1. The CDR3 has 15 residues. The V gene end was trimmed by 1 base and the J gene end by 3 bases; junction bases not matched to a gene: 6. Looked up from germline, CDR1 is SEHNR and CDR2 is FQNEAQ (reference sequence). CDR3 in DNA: TGTGCCAGCAGCTTAGGGGGACAGAGATACTACGAGCAGTACTTC. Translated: CASSLGGQRYYEQYF.

CDR3 bases: TGTGCCAGCAGCTTAGGGCTAGCGGGAGATCAGTACGAGCAGTACTTC. It translates to CASSLGLAGDQYEQYF. V is TRBV11-2 and J is TRBJ2-7; TRBD2 matches at 10 bases. There are 16 residues in the CDR3. Germline CDR1 reads SGHAT; CDR2 reads FQNNGV. J was trimmed by 4 bases and V by 1 base; bases with no gene match: 7.

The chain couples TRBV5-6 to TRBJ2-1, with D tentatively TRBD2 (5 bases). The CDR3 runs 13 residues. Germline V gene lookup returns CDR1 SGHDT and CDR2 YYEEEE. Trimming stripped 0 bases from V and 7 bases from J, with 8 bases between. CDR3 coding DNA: TGTGCCAGCAGCTTGGGTCCGGGGAATGAGCAGTTCTTC. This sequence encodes CASSLGPGNEQFF.

In DNA, the CDR3 is TGCAGCGTTGAAACAGGGGGGCCCTATGGCTACACCTTC. Encoded protein: CSVETGGPYGYTF. The chain combines TRBV29-1 with TRBJ1-2; the match to TRBD1 covers 8 bases. V lost 2 bases, J lost 4 bases, and 3 bases stayed unmatched. The CDR3 is 13 residues long. The V gene's germline CDR1 is SQVTM and CDR2 ANQGSEA. The variable domain in full, completed from reference TRBV29-1 and TRBJ1-2, reads SAVISQKPSRDICQRGTSLTIQCQVDSQVTMMFWYRQQPGQSLTLIATANQGSEATYESGFVIDKFPISRPNLTFSTLTVSNMSPEDSSIYLCSVETGGPYGYTFGSGTRLTVV.

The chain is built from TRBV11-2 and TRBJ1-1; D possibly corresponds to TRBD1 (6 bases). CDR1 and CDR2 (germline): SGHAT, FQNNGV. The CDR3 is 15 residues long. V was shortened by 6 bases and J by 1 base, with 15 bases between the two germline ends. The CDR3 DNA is TGTGCCAGCAGTTTGACCGGGACACAGAACACTGAAGCTTTCTTT. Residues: CASSLTGTQNTEAFF.

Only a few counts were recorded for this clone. In DNA form, the CDR3 reads TGTGCCAGCAGCTTGGCCGCGGGTAGCGGGAGTAGGGATGAGCAGTTCTTC. This encodes CASSLAAGSGSRDEQFF. J is TRBJ2-1 and V is TRBV5-4, with TRBD2 matching over 9 bases. The V gene's germline CDR1 is SGHNT and CDR2 YYREEE (reference sequence). This CDR3 is 17 amino acids long. Trimming removed 0 bases from V and 8 bases from J; junction bases left unmatched: 12.

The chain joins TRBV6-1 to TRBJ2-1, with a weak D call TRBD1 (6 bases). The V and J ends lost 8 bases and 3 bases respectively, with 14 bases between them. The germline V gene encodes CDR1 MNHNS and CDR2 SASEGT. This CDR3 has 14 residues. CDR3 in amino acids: CASGKGQLYNEQFF. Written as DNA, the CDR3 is TGTGCCAGCGGTAAAGGACAGCTCTACAATGAGCAGTTCTTC.

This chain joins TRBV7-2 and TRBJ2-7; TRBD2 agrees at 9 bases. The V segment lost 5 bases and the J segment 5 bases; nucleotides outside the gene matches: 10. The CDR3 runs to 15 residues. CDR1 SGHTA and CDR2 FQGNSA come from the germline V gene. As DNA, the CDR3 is TGTGCCAGCAGCCCCCGGGTAGCGGGAGCTGACGAGCAGTACTTC. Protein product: CASSPRVAGADEQYF.

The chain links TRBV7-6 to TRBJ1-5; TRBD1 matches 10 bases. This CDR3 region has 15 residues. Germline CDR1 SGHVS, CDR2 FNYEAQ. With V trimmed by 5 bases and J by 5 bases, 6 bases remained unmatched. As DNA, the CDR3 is TGTGCCAGCAGCGTAGGGACAGGGGAGGATCAGCCCCAGCATTTT. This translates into CASSVGTGEDQPQHF. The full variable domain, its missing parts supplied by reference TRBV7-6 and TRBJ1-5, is GAGVSQSPRYKVTKRGQDVALRCDPISGHVSLYWYRQALGQGPEFLTYFNYEAQQDKSGLPNDRFSAERPEGSISTLTIQRTEQRDSAMYRCASSVGTGEDQPQHFGDGTRLSIL.

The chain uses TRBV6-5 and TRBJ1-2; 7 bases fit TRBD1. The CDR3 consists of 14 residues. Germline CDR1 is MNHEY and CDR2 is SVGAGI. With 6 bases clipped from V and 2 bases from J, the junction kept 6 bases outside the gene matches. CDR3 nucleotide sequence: TGTGCCAGCAGCCCAGGGGGACAGAACTATGGCTACACCTTC. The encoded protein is CASSPGGQNYGYTF.

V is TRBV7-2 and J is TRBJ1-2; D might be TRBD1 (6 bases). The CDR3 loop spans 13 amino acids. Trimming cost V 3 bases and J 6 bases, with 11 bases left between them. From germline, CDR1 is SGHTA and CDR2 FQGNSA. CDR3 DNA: TGTGCCAGCAGCTTCACAGGGCCCAATGGCTACACCTTC. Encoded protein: CASSFTGPNGYTF.

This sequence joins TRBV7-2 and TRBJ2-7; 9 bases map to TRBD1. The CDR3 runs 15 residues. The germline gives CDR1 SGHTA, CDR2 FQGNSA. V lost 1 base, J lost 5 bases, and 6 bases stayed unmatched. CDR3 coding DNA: TGTGCCAGCAGCTTAGTGGGGGGACAGGGAAACGAGCAGTACTTC. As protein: CASSLVGGQGNEQYF.

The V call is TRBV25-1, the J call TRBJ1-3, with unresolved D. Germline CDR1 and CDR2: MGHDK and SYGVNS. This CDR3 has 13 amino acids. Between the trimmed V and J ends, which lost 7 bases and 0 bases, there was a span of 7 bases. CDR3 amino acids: CASKQFSGNTIYF. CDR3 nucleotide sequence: TGTGCCAGCAAACAGTTCTCTGGAAACACCATATATTTT.

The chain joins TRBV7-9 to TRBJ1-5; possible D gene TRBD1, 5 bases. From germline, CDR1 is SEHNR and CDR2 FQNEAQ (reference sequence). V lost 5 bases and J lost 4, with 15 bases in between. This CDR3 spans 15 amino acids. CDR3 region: CASSGGVGLNQPQHF. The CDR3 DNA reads TGTGCCAGCAGCGGGGGGGTGGGGTTGAATCAGCCCCAGCATTTT.

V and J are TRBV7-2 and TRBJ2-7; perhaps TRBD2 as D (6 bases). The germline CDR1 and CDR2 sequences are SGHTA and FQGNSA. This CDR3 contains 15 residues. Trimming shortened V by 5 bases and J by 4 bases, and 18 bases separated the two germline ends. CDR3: CASSPPGGGRYEQYF. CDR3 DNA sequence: TGTGCCAGCAGCCCACCGGGCGGAGGGCGGTACGAGCAGTACTTC.

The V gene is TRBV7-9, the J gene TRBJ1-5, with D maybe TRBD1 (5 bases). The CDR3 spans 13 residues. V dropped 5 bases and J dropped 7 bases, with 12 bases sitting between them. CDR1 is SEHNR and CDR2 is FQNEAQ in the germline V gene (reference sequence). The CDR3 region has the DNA TGTGCCAGCAGCCCAGCGGGGGGGCAGCCCCAGCATTTT. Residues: CASSPAGGQPQHF.